Below, 2 T cell receptor beta chains from the same sample are listed, as sequenced in a study of CD8+ T cells in alopecia areata. cDNA serving as the sequencing template came from extracted, reverse transcribed RNA. Produced via immunoSEQ multiplex PCR; TCRdb's table is partial and in-frame only. The sample consists of approximately 150,000 clones, roughly 58% of them appearing once. Sequenced input: CD8+ T cells sorted from blood. These TCRs come from a human donor in good health.

The CDR3 coding sequence is TGTGCCAGCAGCGAGTGGTCGTACCAAGAGACCCAGTACTTC. This encodes CASSEWSYQETQYF. The chain joins TRBV5-5 to TRBJ2-5; D remains ambiguous. Trimming left V 4 bases short and J 0 bases short, with 10 bases between. The germline CDR1 and CDR2 sequences are SGHKS and YYEKEE (reference sequence). The CDR3 is made up of 14 amino acids.

V usage is TRBV29-1 and J usage is TRBJ1-2, with D hard to call. This CDR3 is 13 amino acids long. Trimming removed 0 bases at V and 4 bases at J, with 9 bases between. Germline values: CDR1 SQVTM, CDR2 ANQGSEA. CDR3 bases: TGCAGCGTTGAAGACGACGGAGGCTATGGCTACACCTTC. Its translation: CSVEDDGGYGYTF.